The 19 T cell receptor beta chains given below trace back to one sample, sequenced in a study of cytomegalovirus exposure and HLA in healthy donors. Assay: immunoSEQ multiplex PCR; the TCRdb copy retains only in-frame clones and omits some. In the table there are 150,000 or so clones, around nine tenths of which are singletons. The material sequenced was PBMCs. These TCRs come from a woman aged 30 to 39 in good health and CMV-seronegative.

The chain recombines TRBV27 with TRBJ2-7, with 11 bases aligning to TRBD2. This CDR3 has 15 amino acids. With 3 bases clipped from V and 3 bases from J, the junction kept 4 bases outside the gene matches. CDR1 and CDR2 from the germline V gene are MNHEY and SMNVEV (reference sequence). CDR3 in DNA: TGTGCCAGCAGTTTGACACTAGCGGGGGTCTACGAGCAGTACTTC. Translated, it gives CASSLTLAGVYEQYF.

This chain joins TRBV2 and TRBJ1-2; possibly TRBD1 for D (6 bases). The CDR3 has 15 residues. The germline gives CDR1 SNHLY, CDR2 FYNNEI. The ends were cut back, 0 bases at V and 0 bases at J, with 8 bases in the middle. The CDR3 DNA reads TGTGCCAGCAGTGAAGCGCGGGGGCCTAACTATGGCTACACCTTC. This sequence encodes CASSEARGPNYGYTF.

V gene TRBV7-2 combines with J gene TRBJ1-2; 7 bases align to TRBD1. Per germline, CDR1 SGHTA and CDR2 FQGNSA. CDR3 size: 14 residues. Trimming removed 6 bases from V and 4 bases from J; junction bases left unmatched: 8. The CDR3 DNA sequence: TGTGCCAGCAGTTCTAACAGGGGCATCTATGGCTACACCTTC. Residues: CASSSNRGIYGYTF. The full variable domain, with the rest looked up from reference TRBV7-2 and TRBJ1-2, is GAGVSQSPSNKVTEKGKDVELRCDPISGHTALYWYRQSLGQGLEFLIYFQGNSAPDKSGLPSDRFSAERTGGSVSTLTIQRTQQEDSAVYLCASSSNRGIYGYTFGSGTRLTVV.

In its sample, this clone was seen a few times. In DNA, the CDR3 is TGCGCCAGCAGCTTGTCGGCAGGGGGACAGCCCCAGCATTTT. It specifies CASSLSAGGQPQHF. The chain uses TRBV5-1 and TRBJ1-5; 7 nucleotides align to TRBD1. The length of the CDR3 is 14 residues. Germline CDR1 SGHRS, CDR2 YFSETQ. V trimming: 1 base; J trimming: 7 bases; junction bases outside the gene matches: 5.

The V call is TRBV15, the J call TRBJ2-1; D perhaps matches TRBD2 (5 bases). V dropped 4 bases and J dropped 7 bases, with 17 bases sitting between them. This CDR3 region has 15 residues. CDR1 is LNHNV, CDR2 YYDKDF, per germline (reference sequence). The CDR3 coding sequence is TGTGCCACCAGCACAAGGACTCCAATGCGGAATGAGCAGTTCTTC. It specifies CATSTRTPMRNEQFF.

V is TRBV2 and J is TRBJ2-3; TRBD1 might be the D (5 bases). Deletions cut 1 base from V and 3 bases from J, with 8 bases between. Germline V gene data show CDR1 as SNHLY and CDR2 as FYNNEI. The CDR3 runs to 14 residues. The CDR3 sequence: CASSEEGKTDTQYF. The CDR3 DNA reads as TGTGCCAGCAGTGAAGAGGGGAAAACAGATACGCAGTATTTT.

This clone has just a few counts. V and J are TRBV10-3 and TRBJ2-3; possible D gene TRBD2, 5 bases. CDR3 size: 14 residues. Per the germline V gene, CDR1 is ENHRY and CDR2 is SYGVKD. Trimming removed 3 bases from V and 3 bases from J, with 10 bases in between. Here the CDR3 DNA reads TGTGCCATCAGTGATGAGGGTTTAACAGATACGCAGTATTTT. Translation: CAISDEGLTDTQYF.

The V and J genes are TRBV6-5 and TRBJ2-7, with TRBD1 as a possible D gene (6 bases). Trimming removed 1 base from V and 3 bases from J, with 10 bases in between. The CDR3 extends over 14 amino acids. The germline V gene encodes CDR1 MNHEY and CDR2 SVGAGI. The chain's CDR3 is CASSYFGQSYEQYF. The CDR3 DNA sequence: TGTGCCAGCAGTTACTTTGGACAGAGCTACGAGCAGTACTTC.

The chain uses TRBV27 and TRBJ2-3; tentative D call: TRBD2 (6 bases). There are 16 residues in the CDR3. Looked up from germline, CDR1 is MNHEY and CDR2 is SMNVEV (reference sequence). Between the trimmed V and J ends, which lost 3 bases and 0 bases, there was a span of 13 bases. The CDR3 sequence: CASSFLLAGSTDTQYF. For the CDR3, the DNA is TGTGCCAGCAGTTTCTTGCTCGCGGGGAGCACAGATACGCAGTATTTT.

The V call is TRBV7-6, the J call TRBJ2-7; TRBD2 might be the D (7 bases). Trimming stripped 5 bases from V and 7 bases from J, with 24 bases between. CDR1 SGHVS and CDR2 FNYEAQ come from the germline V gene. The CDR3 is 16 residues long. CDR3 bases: TGTGCCAGCAGCCTGACCCTGTGGGGGGGGCCGGGAGAGCAGTACTTC. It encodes CASSLTLWGGPGEQYF.

The DNA of the CDR3 is TGTGCCAGCTTTACGGGGAAGTGGGAAGAGACCCAGTACTTC. Its translation: CASFTGKWEETQYF. The V gene is TRBV2, the J gene TRBJ2-5, with D perhaps matching TRBD2 (5 bases). V dropped 8 bases and J dropped 3 bases, with 16 bases sitting between them. Germline-derived CDR1 and CDR2 are SNHLY and FYNNEI. This CDR3 region has 14 residues.

The CDR3 DNA follows: TGTGCCAGCAGTACTGGACTAGGGGGCACAGATACGCAGTATTTT. Its protein is CASSTGLGGTDTQYF. V and J are TRBV5-8 and TRBJ2-3; 7 bases are a match to TRBD2. V shed 5 bases and J 1 base; nucleotides not matched to a gene: 7. The length of the CDR3 is 15 residues. Germline V gives CDR1 SGHTS, CDR2 YDEGEE. The full variable domain, in which reference TRBV5-8 and TRBJ2-3 provide the parts outside the CDR3, is EAGVTQSPTHLIKTRGQQATLRCSPISGHTSVYWYQQALGLGLQFLLWYDEGEERNRGNFPPRFSGRQFPNYSSELNVNALELEDSALYLCASSTGLGGTDTQYFGPGTRLTVL.

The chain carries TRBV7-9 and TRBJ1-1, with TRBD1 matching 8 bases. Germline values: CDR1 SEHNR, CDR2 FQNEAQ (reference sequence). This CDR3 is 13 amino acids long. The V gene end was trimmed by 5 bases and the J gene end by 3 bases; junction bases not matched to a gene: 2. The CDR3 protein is CASSLTGDTEAFF. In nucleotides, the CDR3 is TGTGCCAGCAGCCTGACAGGGGACACTGAAGCTTTCTTT.

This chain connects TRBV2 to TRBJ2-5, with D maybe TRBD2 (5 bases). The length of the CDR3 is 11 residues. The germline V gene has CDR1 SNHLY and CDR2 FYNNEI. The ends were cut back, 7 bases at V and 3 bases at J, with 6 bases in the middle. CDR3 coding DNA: TGTGCCAGCACTAGCAAAGAGACCCAGTACTTC. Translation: CASTSKETQYF.

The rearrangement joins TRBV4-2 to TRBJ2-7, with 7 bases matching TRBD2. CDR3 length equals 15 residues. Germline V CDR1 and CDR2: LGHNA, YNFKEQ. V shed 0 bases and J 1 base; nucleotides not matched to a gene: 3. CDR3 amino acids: CASSQEGGESYEQYF. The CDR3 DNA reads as TGTGCCAGCAGCCAAGAGGGGGGGGAGTCCTACGAGCAGTACTTC.

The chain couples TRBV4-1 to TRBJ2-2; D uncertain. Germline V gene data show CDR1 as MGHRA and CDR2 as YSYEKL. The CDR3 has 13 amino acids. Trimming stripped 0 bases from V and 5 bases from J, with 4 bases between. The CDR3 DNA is TGCGCCAGCAGCCAAGACCTTACCGGGGAGCTGTTTTTT. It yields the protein CASSQDLTGELFF.

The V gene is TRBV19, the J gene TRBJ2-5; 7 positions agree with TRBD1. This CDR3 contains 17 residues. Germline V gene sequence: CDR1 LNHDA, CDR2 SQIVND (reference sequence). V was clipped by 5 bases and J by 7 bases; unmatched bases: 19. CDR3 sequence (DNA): TGTGCCAGTAGTGCGAGCTACAGACAGGGTGGAAGGGGGACCCAGTACTTC. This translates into CASSASYRQGGRGTQYF.

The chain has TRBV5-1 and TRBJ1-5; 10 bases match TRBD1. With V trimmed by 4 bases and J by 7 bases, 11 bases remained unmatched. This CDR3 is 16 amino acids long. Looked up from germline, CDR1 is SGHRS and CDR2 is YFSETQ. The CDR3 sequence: CASSPGVDRGRQPQHF. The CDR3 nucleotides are TGCGCCAGCAGCCCAGGGGTGGACAGGGGGAGGCAGCCCCAGCATTTT.

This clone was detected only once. The chain's CDR3 is CASSSDGRAQETQYF. In DNA, the CDR3 is TGTGCCAGCAGCTCAGATGGCAGGGCCCAAGAGACCCAGTACTTC. This chain joins TRBV11-3 and TRBJ2-5; the D gene is possibly TRBD1 (5 bases). There are 15 residues in the CDR3. Per the germline V gene, CDR1 is SGHNT and CDR2 is YENEEA. V lost 4 bases and J lost 1, with 13 bases in between.